This TCR beta chain was recorded in a study of blood T cell repertoires in COVID-19. Study in general: Samples representing acute and convalescent COVID-19 were sourced from the United States, Italy and Spain.

Seattle patient enrollment occurred during active infection, with longitudinal follow-up thereafter. Per the study methods: Reference gene primer amplification yielded estimated nucleated cell counts. Sequencing used immunoSEQ multiplex PCR; TCRdb keeps in-frame clones, though not all of them. From that table come the V and J calls and clone size; the DNA was used to work out D and trimming. The profile shows some 75,000 clones, 75% to 90% of them singletons. Sequencing was carried out using peripheral blood. The receptor comes from a man aged 45-65 years with COVID-19, enrolled during active disease.

The CDR3 loop is CASSQDRSSGRNEQFF. The CDR3 DNA is TGTGCCAGCAGCCAAGATCGGAGTAGCGGGCGGAATGAGCAGTTCTTC. The chain recombines TRBV4-2 with TRBJ2-1; 7 positions match TRBD2. This CDR3 contains 16 residues. V was pared by 0 bases and J by 7 bases, with 9 bases of the junction left unmatched. Germline loops: CDR1 LGHNA, CDR2 YNFKEQ.